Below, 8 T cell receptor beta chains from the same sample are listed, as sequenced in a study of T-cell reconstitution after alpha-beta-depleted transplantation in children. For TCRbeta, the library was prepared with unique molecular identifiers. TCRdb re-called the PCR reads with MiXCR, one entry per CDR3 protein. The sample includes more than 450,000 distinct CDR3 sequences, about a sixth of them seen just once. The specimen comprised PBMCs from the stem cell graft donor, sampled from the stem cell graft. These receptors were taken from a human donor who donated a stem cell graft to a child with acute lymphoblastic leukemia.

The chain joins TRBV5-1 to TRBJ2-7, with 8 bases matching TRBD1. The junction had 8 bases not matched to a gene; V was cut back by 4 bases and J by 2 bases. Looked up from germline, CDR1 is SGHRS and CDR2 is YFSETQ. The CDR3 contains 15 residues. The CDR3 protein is CASSRDGQGAYEQYF. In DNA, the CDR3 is TGCGCCAGCAGCAGGGACGGACAGGGCGCCTACGAGCAGTACTTC.

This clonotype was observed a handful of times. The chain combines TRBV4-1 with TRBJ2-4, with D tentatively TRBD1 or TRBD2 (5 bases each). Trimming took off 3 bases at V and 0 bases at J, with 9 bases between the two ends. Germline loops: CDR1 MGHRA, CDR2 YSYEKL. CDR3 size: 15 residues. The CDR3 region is CASSQAGTAKNIQYF. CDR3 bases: TGCGCCAGCAGCCAGGCCGGGACAGCCAAAAACATTCAGTACTTC.

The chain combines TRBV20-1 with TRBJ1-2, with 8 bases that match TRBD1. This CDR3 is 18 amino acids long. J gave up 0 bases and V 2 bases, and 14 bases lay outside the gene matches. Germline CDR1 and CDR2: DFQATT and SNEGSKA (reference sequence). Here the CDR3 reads CSARRSRDRSAPNYGYTF. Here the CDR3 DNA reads TGCAGTGCTAGAAGGAGCCGGGACAGGAGCGCTCCTAACTATGGCTACACCTTC.

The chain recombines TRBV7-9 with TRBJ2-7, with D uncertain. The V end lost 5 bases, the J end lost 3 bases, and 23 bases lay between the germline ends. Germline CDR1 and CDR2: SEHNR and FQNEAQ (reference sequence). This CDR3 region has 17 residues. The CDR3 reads CASSPQVSGSLSYEQYF. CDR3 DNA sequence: TGTGCCAGCAGCCCCCAGGTTTCTGGATCCTTGAGCTACGAGCAGTACTTC.

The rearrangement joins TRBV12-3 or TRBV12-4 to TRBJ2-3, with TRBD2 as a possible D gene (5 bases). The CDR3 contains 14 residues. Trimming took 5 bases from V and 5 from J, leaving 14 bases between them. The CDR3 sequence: CASSPITRGDTQYF. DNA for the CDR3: TGTGCCAGCAGTCCCATCACTCGGGGAGATACGCAGTATTTT.

The CDR3 DNA is TGCGCCAGCAGCTGGAGTACGGGACAGGGTTCGGAGACCCAGTACTTC. It yields the protein CASSWSTGQGSETQYF. V and J are TRBV5-1 and TRBJ2-5, with TRBD1 matching over 9 bases. The junction had 11 bases not matched to a gene; V was cut back by 3 bases and J by 5 bases. Germline V gene data show CDR1 as SGHRS and CDR2 as YFSETQ. There are 16 residues in the CDR3.

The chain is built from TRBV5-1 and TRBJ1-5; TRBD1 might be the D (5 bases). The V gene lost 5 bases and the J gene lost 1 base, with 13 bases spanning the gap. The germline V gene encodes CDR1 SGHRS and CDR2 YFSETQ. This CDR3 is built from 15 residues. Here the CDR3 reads CASSPNPGSNQPQHF. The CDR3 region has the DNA TGCGCCAGCAGTCCGAACCCAGGGAGCAATCAGCCCCAGCATTTT. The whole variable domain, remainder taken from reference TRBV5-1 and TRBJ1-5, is KAGVTQTPRYLIKTRGQQVTLSCSPISGHRSVSWYQQTPGQGLQFLFEYFSETQRNKGNFPGRFSGRQFSNSRSEMNVSTLELGDSALYLCASSPNPGSNQPQHFGDGTRLSIL.

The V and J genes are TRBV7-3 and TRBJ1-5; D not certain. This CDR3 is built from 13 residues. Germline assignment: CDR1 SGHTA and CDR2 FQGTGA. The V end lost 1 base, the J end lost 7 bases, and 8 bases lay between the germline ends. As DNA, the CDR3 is TGTGCCAGCAGCTTAAAGCGGGGACAGCCCCAGCATTTT. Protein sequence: CASSLKRGQPQHF.